This TCR beta chain was recovered during a study of shared clonotypes between healthy human individuals. About the research overall: Three CD4 naive, three CD4 memory, two CD8 naive and one CD8 memory plate were used per donor. Whole-study results and caveats: It was the non-shared clonotypes that had lower generation probabilities than clonotypes shared by all four donors.

Data came from immunoSEQ multiplex PCR; TCRdb stores just in-frame clones and leaves some out. Of just over 2,000,000 clones detected, roughly 95% appear once; the ten largest clones hold 0.1% to 0.15%. Comment on this clone: The antigen is not known.

CDR1 is MDHEN and CDR2 is SYDVKM in the germline V gene. The CDR3 is 16 amino acids. Trimming took 1 base from V and 0 from J; bases not matched to a gene: 4. The source of this sequence is a young man in good health. Sample: naive CD4+ T cells sorted from blood. Regarding subset: CD45RA+ positively selected. The chain uses TRBV28 and TRBJ2-5; TRBD2 aligns across 8 bases. CDR3 in DNA: TGTGCCAGCAGTTTATTCGGCGGGGGGTACCAAGAGACCCAGTACTTC. It encodes CASSLFGGGYQETQYF.